This T cell receptor (beta chain) derives from a study of post-analysis software for immune sequencing data. Across the whole study: Recorded subtypes: relapsing-remitting, secondary progressive, progressive-relapsing; some patients unannotated. General observations from the study: Among multiple sclerosis patients, normalized Chao1 diversity was significantly below that of controls. In patients, about 5 TRBV segments were more frequent than in controls, with TRBV5-6, TRBV5-1 and TRBV20-1 among them. Samples from one preparation batch, clustered by F measure, grouped strongly together.

As for this clonotype: Its antigen is currently unknown.

Every TCR beta cDNA library bore unique molecular identifiers. Roughly 510,000 cDNA molecules were recovered from an input of 1 to 10 million T cells. TCRdb processed the PCR reads anew with MiXCR; each CDR3 protein has one entry. The sample has 750,000 to 900,000 distinct CDR3 sequences, around 42% seen once. V lost 5 bases and J 9 bases, leaving 16 bases between the germline ends. CDR1 SGHRS and CDR2 YFSETQ come from the germline V gene. The CDR3 is made up of 13 amino acids. The sequenced material came from blood. This chain connects TRBV5-1 to TRBJ2-3; tentatively, D is TRBD1 or TRBD2 (5 bases each). The TCR was taken from a girl between 10 and 17 years old with multiple sclerosis. The CDR3 loop is CASSSVFGGTQYF. CDR3 in DNA: TGCGCCAGCAGTTCCGTTTTTGGGGGAACGCAGTATTTT.